This TCR beta chain stems from a study of early T cells in non-severe SARS-CoV-2 infection. CDR1 is DFQATT, CDR2 SNEGSKA, per germline (reference sequence). This CDR3 has 14 amino acids. The J segment lost 0 bases and the V segment lost 6 bases, leaving 4 bases of the junction unmatched. Only a few counts were recorded for this clonotype. Individual cDNA molecules received unique molecular identifiers during library preparation. TCRdb passed the 5' RACE reads through MiXCR, listing each CDR3 protein once. The table has tens of thousands of distinct CDR3 sequences, approximately 10% seen once. The V and J genes are TRBV20-1 and TRBJ1-4; 7 bases map to TRBD1. The source is an adult who was a healthcare worker with PCR-confirmed SARS-CoV-2 infection or an uninfected control (not recorded which). The sequencing used whole blood, collected at baseline. DNA of the CDR3: TGCAGTGCAAAGGGGGCGACAACTAATGAAAAACTGTTTTTT. Translating gives CSAKGATTNEKLFF.